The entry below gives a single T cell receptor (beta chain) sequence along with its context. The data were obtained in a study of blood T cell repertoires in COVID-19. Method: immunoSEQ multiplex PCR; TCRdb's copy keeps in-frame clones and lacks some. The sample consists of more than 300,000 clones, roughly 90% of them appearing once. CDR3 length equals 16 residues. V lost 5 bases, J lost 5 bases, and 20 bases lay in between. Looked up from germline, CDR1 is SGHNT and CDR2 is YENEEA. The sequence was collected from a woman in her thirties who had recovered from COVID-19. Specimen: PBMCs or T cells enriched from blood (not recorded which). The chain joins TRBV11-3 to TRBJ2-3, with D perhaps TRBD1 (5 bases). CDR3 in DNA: TGTGCCAGCAGCCCCCTCTATGGGGCCTTCGGAGATACGCAGTATTTT. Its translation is CASSPLYGAFGDTQYF.